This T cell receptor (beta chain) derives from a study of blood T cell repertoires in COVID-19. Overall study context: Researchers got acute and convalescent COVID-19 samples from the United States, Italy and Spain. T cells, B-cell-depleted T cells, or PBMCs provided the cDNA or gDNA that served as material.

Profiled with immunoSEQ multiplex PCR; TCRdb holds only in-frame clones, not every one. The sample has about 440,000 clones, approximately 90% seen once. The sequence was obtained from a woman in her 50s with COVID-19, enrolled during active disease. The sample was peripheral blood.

The CDR3 loop is CASSLDLWSEQYF. CDR3 DNA sequence: TGTGCCAGCAGCTTAGATCTGTGGAGCGAGCAGTACTTC. The chain carries TRBV11-2 and TRBJ2-7; no firm D call. The germline V gene has CDR1 SGHAT and CDR2 FQNNGV. This CDR3 has 13 residues. V was trimmed by 0 bases and J by 6 bases, leaving 9 bases between them.